The 14 T cell receptor beta chains presented below share a single source sample, sequenced in a study of human T cells and chemical hapten exposure. The sample's time point: patch test 2, 6 weeks after DPC sensitization. Indicated treatment: therapeutic diphenylcyclopropenone sensitization with weekly scalp DPC. TCRdb itself ran the RACE reads through MiXCR, one entry per CDR3 protein. The sample yields roughly 120,000 distinct CDR3 sequences, roughly a tenth seen once. The sequencing here drew on whole blood, taken in connection with sensitization to the hapten diphenylcyclopropenone (DPC). Every receptor here comes from a woman between 40 and 50 years old with alopecia areata. Some clones in this sample may be carry-over from other donors' samples.

This clonotype was counted many times. The chain couples TRBV11-2 to TRBJ1-4; 8 positions match TRBD1. The ends lost 1 base at V and 6 bases at J; junction bases unmatched: 4. Germline values: CDR1 SGHAT, CDR2 FQNNGV. The CDR3 has 15 amino acids. CDR3 protein: CASSLVGQGYEKLFF. CDR3 DNA sequence: TGTGCCAGCAGCTTAGTTGGACAGGGCTATGAAAAACTGTTTTTT.

The sample holds many counts of this clonotype. This chain links TRBV7-8 with TRBJ1-5; D gene unclear. Germline V gene lookup returns CDR1 SGHVS and CDR2 FQNEAQ. V shed 1 base and J shed 4 bases, with 8 bases lying between them. The CDR3 has 14 residues. CDR3 DNA sequence: TGTGCCAGCAGCTTAGTGGGGTGGAATCAGCCCCAGCATTTT. Encoded protein: CASSLVGWNQPQHF.

This rearrangement joins TRBV29-1 to TRBJ2-7, with D possibly being TRBD1 (6 bases). Trimming shortened V by 7 bases and J by 5 bases, and 15 bases separated the two germline ends. The CDR3 runs to 12 residues. From germline, CDR1 is SQVTM and CDR2 ANQGSEA. The CDR3, as DNA: TGCAGCGCCGAGGGCAGGGGTAACGAGCAGTACTTC. Protein product: CSAEGRGNEQYF.

In this sample, this clonotype turned up many times. The chain combines TRBV27 with TRBJ2-5; 14 bases fit TRBD2. CDR3 length equals 15 residues. V shed 6 bases and J 6 bases; nucleotides not matched to a gene: 6. Germline CDR1 is MNHEY and CDR2 is SMNVEV (reference sequence). The CDR3 DNA reads as TGTGCCAGCAGCCTGGGACTAGCGGGGGTAAAGACCCAGTACTTC. It is translated as CASSLGLAGVKTQYF.

This clonotype was observed a few times. The CDR3 is CASSFAAGELFF. The CDR3 nucleotides read TGTGCCAGCAGCTTCGCGGCCGGGGAGCTGTTTTTT. The chain joins TRBV11-2 to TRBJ2-2; D unclear. V lost 3 bases, J lost 6 bases, and 5 bases lay in between. CDR3 length: 12 residues. Germline V gene lookup returns CDR1 SGHAT and CDR2 FQNNGV. Looking up the rest from reference TRBV11-2 and TRBJ2-2 gives the full variable domain: EAGVAQSPRYKIIEKRQSVAFWCNPISGHATLYWYQQILGQGPKLLIQFQNNGVVDDSQLPKDRFSAERLKGVDSTLKIQPAKLEDSAVYLCASSFAAGELFFGEGSRLTVL.

This clonotype was seen many times. The chain links TRBV4-2 to TRBJ2-1; 8 nucleotides match TRBD2. After removal of 1 base from V and 5 bases from J, the junction contained 7 bases not matched to a gene. The CDR3 is 16 amino acids. The V gene's germline CDR1 is LGHNA and CDR2 YNFKEQ. CDR3 amino acids: CASSQGYGGDHNEQFF. The CDR3 DNA sequence: TGTGCCAGCAGCCAAGGGTACGGGGGGGACCACAATGAGCAGTTCTTC.

The chain recombines TRBV5-1 with TRBJ1-1; the match to TRBD1 covers 8 bases. The CDR3 has 14 residues. Germline assignment: CDR1 SGHRS and CDR2 YFSETQ. With V trimmed by 4 bases and J by 5 bases, 7 bases remained unmatched. The CDR3 sequence: CASSRSGGETEAFF. Here the CDR3 DNA reads TGCGCCAGCAGCCGGTCAGGGGGCGAGACTGAAGCTTTCTTT.

The sample holds many counts of this clonotype. V gene TRBV7-2 combines with J gene TRBJ2-3; D is perhaps TRBD2 (6 bases). The CDR3 spans 15 residues. Trimming removed 5 bases at V and 0 bases at J, with 12 bases between. In germline, CDR1 is SGHTA, CDR2 FQGNSA. This CDR3 reads CASSQPTSSTDTQYF. In DNA, the CDR3 is TGTGCCAGCAGCCAACCGACTAGTAGCACAGATACGCAGTATTTT.

This clonotype has only a few counts. This rearrangement joins TRBV20-1 to TRBJ2-5; D is uncertain. With 3 bases removed from V and 1 base from J, the gap between germline ends came to 9 bases. Looked up from germline, CDR1 is DFQATT and CDR2 is SNEGSKA (reference sequence). This CDR3 is built from 13 residues. This CDR3 reads CSASFKFQETQYF. The CDR3 nucleotides are TGCAGTGCTAGTTTCAAGTTCCAAGAGACCCAGTACTTC.

This chain links TRBV29-1 with TRBJ2-7, with 7 positions matching TRBD1. Per germline, CDR1 SQVTM and CDR2 ANQGSEA. This CDR3 is 12 amino acids long. Trimming took 6 bases from V and 6 from J; bases not matched to a gene: 8. The CDR3 DNA reads as TGCAGCGTCGAGGGACAGAAGAGCGAGCAGTACTTC. This encodes CSVEGQKSEQYF.

This clonotype was found many times. This chain uses TRBV20-1 with TRBJ2-5; 8 positions agree with TRBD2. V dropped 4 bases and J dropped 5; count of bases not matched to a gene: 9. CDR1 DFQATT and CDR2 SNEGSKA come from the germline V gene (reference sequence). CDR3 length equals 14 residues. The CDR3 DNA sequence: TGCAGTGCTATGGATAGCGGGGATGAGGAGACCCAGTACTTC. Translating it yields CSAMDSGDEETQYF.

Comment on this clonotype: A much bigger clone sits one base away, suggesting this may be a read error. The chain is built from TRBV28 and TRBJ2-1; 10 positions match TRBD2. The germline V gene has CDR1 MDHEN and CDR2 SYDVKM. The CDR3 is made up of 15 amino acids. The J segment lost 3 bases and the V segment lost 8 bases, leaving 7 bases of the junction unmatched. CDR3 in DNA: TGTGCCAGCGGTTCTTCTAGCGGGGGCTACAATGAGCAGTTCTTC. This translates into CASGSSSGGYNEQFF.

Details on this clonotype: This may be a read error: a much more frequent sequence differs by one nucleotide. The J gene is TRBJ2-3, the V gene TRBV11-2, with a possible D match to TRBD2 (6 bases). Germline V gives CDR1 SGHAT, CDR2 FQNNGV. The CDR3 covers 14 residues. For the CDR3, the DNA is TGTGCCAGCAGCTTCCTGGGGGGTACAGATATGCAGTATTTT. Residues: CASSFLGGTDMQYF.

This clonotype occurred many times. This rearrangement joins TRBV4-3 to TRBJ1-1; tentatively, D is TRBD1 (6 bases). V dropped 7 bases and J dropped 0 bases, with 15 bases sitting between them. This CDR3 has 15 residues. The germline gives CDR1 LGHNA, CDR2 YSLEER. The CDR3 DNA reads as TGCGCCAGCACCCGGGACATTTTCATGAACACTGAAGCTTTCTTT. This gives the protein CASTRDIFMNTEAFF.